Listed below are T cell receptor beta chains from one sample, sequenced in a study of blood T cell repertoires in COVID-19. Assay: immunoSEQ multiplex PCR; the TCRdb copy retains only in-frame clones and omits some. The repertoire consists of 50,000 to 60,000 clones, with around 90% occurring once and the leading ten covering roughly a quarter. Sequencing input: peripheral blood. These receptors were obtained from a human donor in a cohort sampled during active COVID-19. Each CDR3 is given with its conserved first and last residue. The D gene is left open where the match is weak.

V	J	D	CDR3	DNA
TRBV18	TRBJ1-5	TRBD1	CASSPRQGDQPQHF	TGTGCCAGCTCACCCCGACAGGGGGATCAGCCCCAGCATTTT
TRBV30	TRBJ2-3	TRBD2	CAWSVLTSGGLTDTQYF	TGTGCCTGGAGTGTCCTAACTAGCGGGGGGCTCACAGATACGCAGTATTTT
TRBV2	TRBJ1-6	NA	CASKASRVPTNSPLHF	TGTGCCAGCAAAGCTTCCCGGGTCCCTACAAATTCACCCCTCCACTTT
TRBV30	TRBJ2-5	NA	CAWSVQGSGRGLGETQYF	TGTGCCTGGAGTGTACAGGGGAGCGGGAGAGGGTTAGGAGAGACCCAGTACTTC
TRBV19	TRBJ2-2	NA	CASSMDHSAGLFF	TGTGCCAGTAGTATGGACCACTCTGCGGGGCTTTTTTTT
TRBV5-4	TRBJ1-2	NA	CASSPRDTPNVNYGYTF	TGTGCCAGCAGCCCCCGGGATACACCTAATGTTAACTATGGCTACACCTTC
TRBV6-6	TRBJ2-3	NA	CASSPSTDTQYF	TGTGCCAGCAGTCCCTCTACAGATACGCAGTATTTT
TRBV7-9	TRBJ1-4	TRBD1	CASSPTPAGGIEKLFF	TGTGCCAGCAGCCCAACCCCGGCAGGGGGGATCGAAAAACTGTTTTTT
TRBV12-5	TRBJ2-2	TRBD2	CASGPSGSRTGELFF	TGTGCTAGTGGACCTAGCGGGAGCCGCACCGGGGAGCTGTTTTTT
TRBV5-8	TRBJ1-2	NA	CASSLGTLRNGYTF	TGTGCCAGCAGCTTAGGAACACTACGGAATGGCTATACCTTC
TRBV18	TRBJ2-5	TRBD1	CASSEQGQETQYF	TGTGCCAGCTCAGAACAGGGGCAAGAGACCCAGTACTTC
TRBV28	TRBJ1-5	NA	CASSTDTSNQPQHF	TGTGCCAGCAGCACGGACACTAGCAATCAGCCCCAGCATTTT